This T cell receptor (beta chain) was documented in a study of tumor-infiltrating lymphocytes in primary liver carcinoma. About this clonotype: An end of the junction does not agree with germline; a read error may underlie this.

The investigators made TCR beta cDNA from roughly 0.55 ug total RNA, using a constant-region primer. Researchers made the TCR beta libraries by running three nested multiplex PCR rounds with slightly modified ARM-PCR. TCRdb redid the calling of the multiplex PCR reads with MiXCR, one entry per CDR3 protein. The profile covers 190,000 or so distinct CDR3 sequences, with about two thirds appearing a single time and 5.5% to 9% taken by the ten largest. For blood RNA, unsorted whole blood served as the source, and germline DNA was extracted too. Sequencing used peripheral blood. The receptor comes from a woman aged 60-75 years with primary liver carcinoma and hepatitis B virus infection.

The CDR3 region is CSVGISAANTGGLFF. CDR3 DNA: TGCAGCGTTGGGATTAGCGCGGCGAACACCGGGGGGCTGTTTTTT. This chain joins TRBV29-1 and TRBJ2-2; tentative D call: TRBD2 (6 bases). This CDR3 has 15 residues. Germline V gives CDR1 SQVTM, CDR2 ANQGSEA.